A single T cell receptor beta chain is shown here with its context. The table came from immunoSEQ multiplex PCR; TCRdb's copy has only in-frame clones and leaves some out. This repertoire shows 300,000 or so clones, about 89% found once; its top ten account for about 1.6%. CDR1 and CDR2 (germline): SGDLS, YYNGEE. The CDR3 runs 14 residues. The ends were cut back, 4 bases at V and 4 bases at J, with 14 bases in the middle. This record comes from a study of blood T cell repertoires in COVID-19. The sequenced material came from peripheral blood. The origin of this receptor is a woman between 40 and 50 years old who had recovered from COVID-19. The J gene is TRBJ1-1, the V gene TRBV9; possible D gene TRBD1, 5 bases. The CDR3 protein is CASSSSGGSTEAFF. The CDR3 nucleotides are TGTGCCAGCAGCTCGTCCGGGGGGAGCACTGAAGCTTTCTTT. Full variable domain (outside the CDR3, taken from reference TRBV9 and TRBJ1-1): DSGVTQTPKHLITATGQRVTLRCSPRSGDLSVYWYQQSLDQGLQFLIQYYNGEERAKGNILERFSAQQFPDLHSELNLSSLELGDSALYFCASSSSGGSTEAFFGQGTRLTVV.